The present TCR beta chain was sequenced within a study of cytomegalovirus exposure and HLA in healthy donors. Regarding the study as a whole: One variant, a missense change in DCLRE1C, was linked in a later analysis to TCR beta V- and J-gene trimming. In presence/absence analyses, roughly uniform sequencing depth across donors was assumed. V segments that were indistinguishable, TRBV6-2 and TRBV6-3 among them, were omitted from analysis. Productive rates of about 87% or about 30% were seen for most TCR beta V segments in an earlier analysis.

As regards this clone: What it binds is unknown.

The PCR used 60 Vbeta and 13 Jbeta primers. Produced via immunoSEQ multiplex PCR; TCRdb's table is partial and in-frame only. The sample has about 140,000 clones; roughly 80% are singletons. Trimming removed 8 bases from V and 0 bases from J, with 14 bases in between. Germline assignment: CDR1 SGHTS and CDR2 YDEGEE. This CDR3 has 15 amino acids. The chain recombines TRBV5-8 with TRBJ1-4; D is ambiguous. The receptor comes from a female donor in good health and CMV-seronegative. Sequences were obtained from PBMCs. DNA for the CDR3: TGTGCCAGTAGCGGTGTATTAGCAACTAATGAAAAACTGTTTTTT. Protein sequence: CASSGVLATNEKLFF.